These 6 T cell receptor beta chains came from one sample sequenced in a study of OX40 agonist ivuxolimab in advanced cancers. Using immunoSEQ multiplex PCR, the repertoire was profiled, and TCRdb retains in-frame clones only, with some absent. The data show tens of thousands of clones, 88% seen once. The sample consisted of CD4+ or CD8+ T cells sorted from blood, taken in a trial of the OX40 agonist ivuxolimab. Receptors originate from an adult with an advanced solid tumor such as melanoma, head and neck, liver or kidney cancer.

With respect to this clone: Distinct nucleotide sequences in the sample also encode this CDR3. This chain uses TRBV18 with TRBJ2-5; D is uncertain. V lost 0 bases and J 1 base, leaving 3 bases between the germline ends. From germline, CDR1 is KGHSH and CDR2 LQKENI. The CDR3 contains 13 residues. The CDR3 loop is CASSPPSQETQYF. In DNA, the CDR3 is TGTGCCAGCTCACCACCGTCCCAAGAGACCCAGTACTTC.

By sample share, this clone is medium-sized (0.01 to 0.1%). The V call is TRBV18, the J call TRBJ1-2, with 7 bases fitting TRBD1. V trimming: 6 bases; J trimming: 1 base; junction bases outside the gene matches: 11. CDR1 KGHSH and CDR2 LQKENI come from the germline V gene. The CDR3 is made up of 16 amino acids. The CDR3, as DNA: TGTGCCAGCTCCCCCCAACAGGGGCTGGGTAACTATGGCTACACCTTC. The encoded protein is CASSPQQGLGNYGYTF. Together with reference TRBV18 and TRBJ1-2, the CDR3 gives the full variable domain: NAGVMQNPRHLVRRRGQEARLRCSPMKGHSHVYWYRQLPEEGLKFMVYLQKENIIDESGMPKERFSAEFPKEGPSILRIQQVVRGDSAAYFCASSPQQGLGNYGYTFGSGTRLTVV.

With respect to this clone: Sequence at one end of the junction differs from germline and may be a read error. This chain connects TRBV7-7 to TRBJ2-2; no definite D call. Germline loops: CDR1 SSHAT, CDR2 FNYEAQ (reference sequence). CDR3 length equals 14 residues. The CDR3 sequence: CASSFLQNTGELFF. As DNA, the CDR3 is TGTGCTAGCAGCTTTTTACAGAACACCGGGGAGCTGTTTTTT.

V and J are TRBV5-1 and TRBJ2-7; TRBD2 matches 8 bases. Germline V CDR1 and CDR2: SGHRS, YFSETQ. Trimming removed 5 bases from V and 4 bases from J; junction bases left unmatched: 14. The CDR3 contains 16 residues. This CDR3 reads CASSPDLAGMRYEQYF. Written as DNA, the CDR3 is TGCGCCAGCAGTCCGGATTTAGCGGGGATGAGGTACGAGCAGTACTTC. Variable domain in full (rest from reference TRBV5-1 and TRBJ2-7): KAGVTQTPRYLIKTRGQQVTLSCSPISGHRSVSWYQQTPGQGLQFLFEYFSETQRNKGNFPGRFSGRQFSNSRSEMNVSTLELGDSALYLCASSPDLAGMRYEQYFGPGTRLTVT.

The V and J genes are TRBV5-8 and TRBJ1-1; D gene unclear. The CDR3 covers 13 residues. V lost 4 bases and J 2 bases, leaving 9 bases between the germline ends. Germline V gene sequence: CDR1 SGHTS, CDR2 YDEGEE. CDR3 protein: CASSPRVNTEAFF. The CDR3 nucleotides read TGTGCCAGCAGCCCCCGGGTCAACACTGAAGCTTTCTTT.

The chain carries TRBV9 and TRBJ2-5, with 7 bases aligning to TRBD2. The germline gives CDR1 SGDLS, CDR2 YYNGEE. V was pared by 4 bases and J by 1 base, with 1 base of the junction left unmatched. The CDR3 totals 13 residues. Here the CDR3 reads CASSPSGQETQYF. As DNA, the CDR3 is TGTGCCAGCAGCCCTAGCGGCCAAGAGACCCAGTACTTC.